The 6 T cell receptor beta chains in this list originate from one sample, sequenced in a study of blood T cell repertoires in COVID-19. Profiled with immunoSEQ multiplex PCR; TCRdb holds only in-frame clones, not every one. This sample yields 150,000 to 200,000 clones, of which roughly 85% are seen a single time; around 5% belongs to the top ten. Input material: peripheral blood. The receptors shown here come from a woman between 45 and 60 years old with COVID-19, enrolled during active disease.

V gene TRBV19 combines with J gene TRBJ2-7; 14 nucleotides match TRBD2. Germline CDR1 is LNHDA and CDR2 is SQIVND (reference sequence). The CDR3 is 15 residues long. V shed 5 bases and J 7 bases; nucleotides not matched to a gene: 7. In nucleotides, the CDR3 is TGTGCCAGTAGTGCCGGACTAGCGGGGGGATGGGAGCAGTACTTC. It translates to CASSAGLAGGWEQYF.

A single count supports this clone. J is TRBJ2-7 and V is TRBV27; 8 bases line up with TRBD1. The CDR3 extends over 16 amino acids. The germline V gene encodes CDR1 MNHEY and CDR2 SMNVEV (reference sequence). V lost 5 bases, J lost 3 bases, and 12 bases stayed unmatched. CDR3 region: CASSRNPGQVHYEQYF. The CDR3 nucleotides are TGTGCCAGCAGTCGAAATCCGGGACAGGTTCACTACGAGCAGTACTTC.

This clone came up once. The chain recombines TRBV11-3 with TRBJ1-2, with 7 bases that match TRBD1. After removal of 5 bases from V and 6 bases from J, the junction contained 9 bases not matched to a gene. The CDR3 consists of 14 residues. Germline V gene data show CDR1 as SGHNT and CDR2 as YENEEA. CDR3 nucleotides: TGTGCCAGCAGCGCCGGGGACAGTACCCATGGCTACACCTTC. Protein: CASSAGDSTHGYTF.

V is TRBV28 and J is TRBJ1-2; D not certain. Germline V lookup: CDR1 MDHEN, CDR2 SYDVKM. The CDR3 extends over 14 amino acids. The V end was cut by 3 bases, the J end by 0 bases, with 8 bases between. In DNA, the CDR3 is TGTGCCAGCAGTTTTCTGGACTCTAACTATGGCTACACCTTC. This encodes CASSFLDSNYGYTF.

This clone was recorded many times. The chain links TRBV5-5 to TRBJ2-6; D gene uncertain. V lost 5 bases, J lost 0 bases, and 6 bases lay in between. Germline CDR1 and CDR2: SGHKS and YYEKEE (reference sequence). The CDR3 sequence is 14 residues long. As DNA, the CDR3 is TGTGCCAGCAGGGCTCCCTCTGGGGCCAACGTCCTGACTTTC. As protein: CASRAPSGANVLTF.

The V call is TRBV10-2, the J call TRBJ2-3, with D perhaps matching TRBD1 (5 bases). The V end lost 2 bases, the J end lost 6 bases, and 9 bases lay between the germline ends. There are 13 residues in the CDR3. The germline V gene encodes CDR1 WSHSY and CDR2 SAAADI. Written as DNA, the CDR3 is TGCGCCAGCAGTGAGGGGGCTGCGGATACGCAGTATTTT. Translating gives CASSEGAADTQYF.